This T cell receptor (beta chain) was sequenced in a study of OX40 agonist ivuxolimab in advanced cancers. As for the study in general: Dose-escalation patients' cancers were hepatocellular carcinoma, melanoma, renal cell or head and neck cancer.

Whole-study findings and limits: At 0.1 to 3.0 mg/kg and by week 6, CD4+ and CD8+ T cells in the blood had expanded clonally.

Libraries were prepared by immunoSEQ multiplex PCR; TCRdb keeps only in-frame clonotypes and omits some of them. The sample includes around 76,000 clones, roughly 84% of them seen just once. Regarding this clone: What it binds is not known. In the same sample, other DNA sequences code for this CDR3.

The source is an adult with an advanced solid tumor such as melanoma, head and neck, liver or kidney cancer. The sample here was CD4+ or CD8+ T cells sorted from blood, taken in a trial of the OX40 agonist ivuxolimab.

The CDR3 coding sequence is TGCAGCGTCAACATGGGACAGGGGGGGTCGGGGACCCAGTACTTC. It yields the protein CSVNMGQGGSGTQYF. The chain employs TRBV29-1 and TRBJ2-5, with TRBD1 identical over 11 bases. V shed 6 bases and J 7 bases; nucleotides not matched to a gene: 13. Germline-derived CDR1 and CDR2 are SQVTM and ANQGSEA. CDR3 length: 15 amino acids.